Below, 20 T cell receptor beta chains from the same sample are listed, as sequenced in a study of T cell changes during pregnancy in multiple sclerosis (dated by TCRdb to the late 2010s). Receptor amplification or capture employed the immunoSEQ multiplex PCR assay. TCRdb holds this immuneACCESS table with in-frame rearrangements only. Some clones are missing; in checked studies, unresolved V genes explain under half, and the rest has no known cause. Recorded for this sample are over 30,000 clones; 91% of them occurred a single time. The ten largest clones capture approximately 3.6% of the sample. The input for sequencing was CD8+ T cells from peripheral blood mononuclear cells, taken in the second trimester of pregnancy. These receptors were collected from a female donor in good health, enrolled as a control in a pregnancy study.

V usage is TRBV7-6 and J usage is TRBJ2-7, with 13 bases that match TRBD2. CDR1 and CDR2 (germline): SGHVS, FNYEAQ. There are 16 residues in the CDR3. V was pared by 0 bases and J by 1 base, with 0 bases of the junction left unmatched. CDR3 protein: CASSLATSGGSYEQYF. Here the CDR3 DNA reads TGTGCCAGCAGCTTAGCGACTAGCGGGGGGTCCTACGAGCAGTACTTC.

Points on this clone: This specimen includes other DNA sequences encoding the same CDR3. This chain links TRBV5-4 with TRBJ2-7, with 7 bases fitting TRBD1. Germline assignment: CDR1 SGHNT and CDR2 YYREEE (reference sequence). The CDR3 has 15 residues. Trimming took 1 base from V and 2 from J; bases not matched to a gene: 6. In DNA, the CDR3 is TGTGCCAGCAGCTTGAGGGCAGGGGGAACCTACGAGCAGTACTTC. The encoded protein is CASSLRAGGTYEQYF.

The chain is built from TRBV6-5 and TRBJ2-2; TRBD2 matches 9 bases. CDR3 length: 16 amino acids. The junction had 5 bases not matched to a gene; V was cut back by 0 bases and J by 6 bases. Germline V gene sequence: CDR1 MNHEY, CDR2 SVGAGI. CDR3: CASSYSRTSEAGELFF. The CDR3, as DNA: TGTGCCAGCAGTTACTCGAGGACTAGCGAAGCCGGGGAGCTGTTTTTT.

This clone was recorded once. The rearrangement links TRBV11-3 to TRBJ2-7, with D maybe TRBD2 (5 bases). Trimming cost V 5 bases and J 5 bases, with 19 bases left between them. The germline V gene has CDR1 SGHNT and CDR2 YENEEA. The CDR3 extends over 15 amino acids. CDR3 residues: CASSDGLPIENEQYF. The CDR3 nucleotides are TGTGCCAGCAGCGACGGACTGCCTATCGAGAACGAGCAGTACTTC.

The chain employs TRBV4-3 and TRBJ2-3, with 8 bases identical to TRBD2. J was trimmed by 4 bases and V by 0 bases; bases with no gene match: 9. The germline CDR1 and CDR2 sequences are LGHNA and YSLEER. This CDR3 has 17 residues. Here the CDR3 DNA reads TGCGCCAGCAGCCAAGATGAGGTTTGGCGGGGGGCAGATACGCAGTATTTT. The encoded protein is CASSQDEVWRGADTQYF.

This chain connects TRBV9 to TRBJ1-2; 9 nucleotides match TRBD1. The CDR3 runs to 17 residues. V shed 3 bases and J 0 bases; nucleotides not matched to a gene: 9. Germline V CDR1 and CDR2: SGDLS, YYNGEE. CDR3 sequence: CASSAWTGDRANYGYTF. As DNA, the CDR3 is TGTGCCAGCAGCGCTTGGACAGGGGATAGAGCTAACTATGGCTACACCTTC.

V usage is TRBV28 and J usage is TRBJ2-1; D might be TRBD1 (5 bases). The length of the CDR3 is 15 residues. The germline V gene encodes CDR1 MDHEN and CDR2 SYDVKM. Deletions cut 6 bases from V and 6 bases from J, with 18 bases between. The CDR3, as DNA: TGTGCCAGCAGCCGGGCGGACATAGGGATCAATGAGCAGTTCTTC. Translation gives CASSRADIGINEQFF.

In DNA form, the CDR3 reads TGTGCCAGCAGTGGTCAGGATAACTATGGCTACACCTTC. This codes for CASSGQDNYGYTF. This chain uses TRBV27 with TRBJ1-2; D is unclear. CDR1 is MNHEY, CDR2 SMNVEV, per germline (reference sequence). This CDR3 is built from 13 residues. Trimming stripped 5 bases from V and 1 base from J, with 8 bases between.

V usage is TRBV10-3 and J usage is TRBJ2-7; 11 bases match TRBD1. Looked up from germline, CDR1 is ENHRY and CDR2 is SYGVKD. Germline trimming cut 2 bases from V and 2 bases from J; bases unmatched to any gene: 8. The CDR3 has 17 residues. The CDR3 here is CAISEVWGQGDAYEQYF. CDR3 in DNA: TGTGCCATCAGTGAGGTCTGGGGACAGGGGGATGCCTACGAGCAGTACTTC.

This clone was picked up one time. The chain has TRBV19 and TRBJ1-2; D is unclear. V was shortened by 5 bases and J by 4 bases, with 8 bases between the two germline ends. The CDR3 sequence is 12 residues long. In germline, CDR1 is LNHDA, CDR2 SQIVND (reference sequence). The CDR3 region is CASSDRGYGYTF. CDR3 sequence (DNA): TGTGCCAGTAGTGACCGGGGCTATGGCTACACCTTC.

The chain links TRBV7-9 to TRBJ2-1; tentatively, D is TRBD1 (6 bases). With 5 bases removed from V and 7 bases from J, the gap between germline ends came to 21 bases. Germline CDR1 and CDR2: SEHNR and FQNEAQ (reference sequence). The CDR3 is 16 residues long. Written as DNA, the CDR3 is TGTGCCAGCAGCACTGGGGACACCCGGATTAAGAATGAGCAGTTCTTC. Its translation: CASSTGDTRIKNEQFF.

V and J are TRBV11-1 and TRBJ2-7; a possible D gene is TRBD2 (5 bases). Germline CDR1 is SGHAT and CDR2 is FQDESV (reference sequence). V gave up 5 bases and J gave up 4 bases, with 18 bases separating them. This CDR3 has 15 residues. The DNA of the CDR3 is TGTGCCAGCAGCCCATGGAGGAGCCGCAGTTACGAGCAGTACTTC. This codes for CASSPWRSRSYEQYF.

The J gene is TRBJ1-1, the V gene TRBV30, with D possibly being TRBD1 (5 bases). CDR1 GTSNPN and CDR2 SVGIG come from the germline V gene (reference sequence). The CDR3 extends over 15 amino acids. The ends were cut back, 3 bases at V and 0 bases at J, with 14 bases in the middle. The CDR3 protein is CAWRPIRGLNTEAFF. In DNA, the CDR3 is TGTGCCTGGAGGCCCATTCGGGGGTTGAACACTGAAGCTTTCTTT.

The gene calls are TRBV14 and TRBJ2-7, with a possible D match to TRBD2 (5 bases). CDR1 and CDR2 from the germline V gene are SGHDN and FVKESK. The CDR3 has 15 amino acids. V shed 0 bases and J shed 2 bases, with 11 bases lying between them. Written as DNA, the CDR3 is TGTGCCAGCAGCCAAGATGGAGGACTCCCCTACGAGCAGTACTTC. Translation: CASSQDGGLPYEQYF.

In DNA form, the CDR3 reads TGTGCCAGCAGCCCTGAGGGGGACCCTAATCAGCCCCAGCATTTT. Translation: CASSPEGDPNQPQHF. V usage is TRBV9 and J usage is TRBJ1-5; D may be TRBD1 (6 bases). The CDR3 runs 15 residues. Germline V lookup: CDR1 SGDLS, CDR2 YYNGEE. The V end lost 4 bases, the J end lost 4 bases, and 15 bases lay between the germline ends.

The chain joins TRBV6-6 to TRBJ2-2; 9 nucleotides line up with TRBD1. CDR3 length equals 16 residues. Germline CDR1 is MNHNY and CDR2 is SVGAGI (reference sequence). V lost 5 bases to trimming and J lost 5 bases; unmatched junction nucleotides: 9. The CDR3 DNA reads as TGTGCCAGCAGTCAGGGACGGACAGGGGCAACCGGGGAGCTGTTTTTT. Translated: CASSQGRTGATGELFF.

Judged by abundance, this clone is medium-sized (0.01 to 0.1%). CDR3 nucleotide sequence: TGTGCCTGGAGCGAGAGTGCCAGGGACTATGGCTACACCTTC. Residues: CAWSESARDYGYTF. The chain has TRBV30 and TRBJ1-2; D perhaps matches TRBD1 (5 bases). This CDR3 comprises 14 residues. CDR1 and CDR2 from the germline V gene are GTSNPN and SVGIG (reference sequence). V lost 3 bases and J 3 bases, leaving 14 bases between the germline ends.

The rearrangement uses TRBV9 and TRBJ2-7; 8 nucleotides agree with TRBD1. V was pared by 4 bases and J by 3 bases, with 3 bases of the junction left unmatched. This CDR3 is 13 amino acids long. Germline V lookup: CDR1 SGDLS, CDR2 YYNGEE. DNA of the CDR3: TGTGCCAGCAGCTCCGGACAGGGCTACGAGCAGTACTTC. This gives the protein CASSSGQGYEQYF.

This clone showed up just once. V and J are TRBV10-3 and TRBJ1-1; D might be TRBD1 (5 bases). The V end lost 5 bases, the J end lost 1 base, and 11 bases lay between the germline ends. CDR1 and CDR2 (germline): ENHRY, SYGVKD. The CDR3 is 14 residues long. This chain's CDR3 is CAISIAQGNTEAFF. The DNA of the CDR3 is TGTGCCATCAGTATTGCTCAGGGGAACACTGAAGCTTTCTTT.

V usage is TRBV19 and J usage is TRBJ1-2; no definite D call. CDR3 length: 17 residues. Trimming pared 8 bases from V and 0 bases from J, leaving 22 bases between. In germline, CDR1 is LNHDA, CDR2 SQIVND (reference sequence). The CDR3 DNA reads as TGTGCCAGTTCTGATCGGAGCAGCCATACGGCTAACTATGGCTACACCTTC. Translating it yields CASSDRSSHTANYGYTF.